What follows describes a single TCR beta chain. Its antigen is not yet known. No base qualities exist here, and no much larger clone lies one base off it. Whole blood was collected in K2EDTA tubes by collaborating institutions according to the institutions' own protocols. Collaborator samples were shipped for TCRbeta analysis as frozen whole blood, isolated PBMCs, or DNA extracted from either sample type. V loses 4 bases, J loses 2 bases, and the germline ends lie 11 bases apart. The CDR3 sequence holds 14 residues, the cysteine and phenylalanine included. Here the CDR3 DNA is all that survives: 42 bases in frame from base 1. From a lookup of the germline V gene (reference sequence), CDR1 and CDR2 are LGHDT and YNNKEL. This sample is part of a study of blood T cell repertoires in COVID-19 (dated by TCRdb to the early 2020s). For the study in its entirety: The collaborator samples originated in the United States, Italy and Spain and spanned the acute and convalescent phases of COVID-19. HLA class I and class II types, where available, came from metadata supplied by the sample provider rather than from assay-based typing. The dataset comprised deeply sampled blood TCRbeta repertoires from subjects exposed to, actively infected with, or recovered from COVID-19. Samples came from the ongoing ImmuneRACE study (first 160 participants) plus 1,254 subjects from 6 global collaborators. A de-identified subject ID, COVID-19 status, age in years and sex were almost always included in the sample metadata. The prospective study material was composed of cDNA or gDNA derived from T cells, B-cell-depleted T cells, or PBMCs. The repertoires were released in a freely available public database meant as a resource for research on the immune response to SARS-CoV-2.

TCRbeta CDR3 regions were amplified from genomic DNA using the immunoSEQ Assay, a bias-controlled multiplex PCR. Processing in the source paper ran as follows. Nucleated cell counts per sample were estimated from amplification of reference gene primers within the assay. Sequence reads were collapsed and filtered to measure the absolute abundance of every unique TCRbeta CDR3 rearrangement. Productive Simpson clonality was computed per sample as the square root of Simpson's diversity index over productive rearrangements. TCRdb obtained this table from immuneACCESS and retained in-frame rearrangements with V and J assigned. These tables miss some clones; where compared with another copy, unresolved V genes account for less than half of the shortfall, and the remainder is unexplained. The V and J calls and clone size are taken from that table; D and trimming were inferred from the DNA. The sample yields approximately 150,000 clones; 87% were counted once. Jointly, the top ten make up roughly 4% of the sample.

Findings and caveats that apply to the study as a whole: How much clinical and demographic metadata was included differed by source and by participant, and the metadata was provided uncurated.

The sequence was obtained from a woman aged 55-69 years with active or convalescent COVID-19. The rearrangement combines TRBV3-1 (or the pseudogene TRBV3-2) with TRBJ2-5, and TRBD1 may be the D gene, going by 5 matching bases. The source material was peripheral blood. The CDR3 region has the sequence CASSRGPLQETQYF. The DNA sequence is as follows: TGTGCCAGCAGCCGGGGCCCCCTGCAAGAGACCCAGTACTTC.